One and the same sample provided the 4 T cell receptor beta chains below, sequenced in a study of cytomegalovirus exposure and HLA in healthy donors. The PCR ran on 60 Vbeta and 13 Jbeta primers. Sequencing was performed with immunoSEQ multiplex PCR; in TCRdb, only in-frame clones are kept and a portion is missing. Seen here are 140,000 to 150,000 clones, around 73% observed once, and the top ten hold around 3%. Material for sequencing was PBMCs. All receptors come from a female donor in good health and CMV-seronegative.

The chain joins TRBV4-2 to TRBJ1-6, with 10 bases that match TRBD1. V lost 7 bases and J lost 6; bases outside the gene matches: 15. In germline, CDR1 is LGHNA, CDR2 YNFKEQ. The CDR3 is made up of 18 amino acids. For the CDR3, the DNA is TGTGCCAGCACACCTACGCCCGGGACAGGGGTAACTAATTCACCCCTCCACTTT. Translating it yields CASTPTPGTGVTNSPLHF.

This clone was observed a single time. Additional DNA sequences in this sample encode the identical CDR3. V is TRBV30 and J is TRBJ1-2; tentative D call: TRBD1 (6 bases). The V and J ends lost 5 bases and 5 bases respectively, with 18 bases between them. The CDR3 length is 14 residues. Looked up from germline, CDR1 is GTSNPN and CDR2 is SVGIG (reference sequence). The CDR3 region has the DNA TGTGCCTGGCATACAGGGAAATCCCCTTATGGCTACACCTTC. Residues: CAWHTGKSPYGYTF. The full variable domain, completed using reference TRBV30 and TRBJ1-2, is SQTIHQWPATLVQPVGSPLSLECTVEGTSNPNLYWYRQAAGRGLQLLFYSVGIGQISSEVPQNLSASRPQDRQFILSSKKLLLSDSGFYLCAWHTGKSPYGYTFGSGTRLTVV.

The rearrangement uses TRBV19 and TRBJ2-2; TRBD2 matches 12 bases. This CDR3 has 14 amino acids. The trim removed 6 bases at V and 8 bases at J, leaving 4 bases unmatched. Germline values: CDR1 LNHDA, CDR2 SQIVND (reference sequence). The CDR3 DNA sequence: TGTGCCAGTAGGACTAGCGGGGGTAGGGGGGAGCTGTTTTTT. Residues: CASRTSGGRGELFF.

The genes are TRBV30 and TRBJ2-7; 7 bases agree with TRBD1. The germline CDR1 and CDR2 sequences are GTSNPN and SVGIG (reference sequence). V was pared by 5 bases and J by 3 bases, with 10 bases of the junction left unmatched. This CDR3 comprises 14 residues. CDR3 sequence reads: CAWDRDSVHYEQYF. CDR3 DNA sequence: TGTGCCTGGGACCGGGACAGCGTACACTACGAGCAGTACTTC. The whole variable domain, filled in from reference TRBV30 and TRBJ2-7, reads SQTIHQWPATLVQPVGSPLSLECTVEGTSNPNLYWYRQAAGRGLQLLFYSVGIGQISSEVPQNLSASRPQDRQFILSSKKLLLSDSGFYLCAWDRDSVHYEQYFGPGTRLTVT.